The 15 T cell receptor beta chains below were found in one sample sequenced in a study of blood T cell repertoires in COVID-19. The data were produced by immunoSEQ multiplex PCR, yet TCRdb's version contains in-frame clones alone and is incomplete. The sample lists under 200,000 clones; 88% were seen once. The sample consisted of PBMCs or T cells enriched from blood (not recorded which). These TCRs come from a woman in her forties or fifties who had recovered from COVID-19.

This rearrangement joins TRBV27 to TRBJ1-4; D uncertain. The CDR3 has 13 residues. V gave up 3 bases and J gave up 8 bases, with 10 bases separating them. The germline gives CDR1 MNHEY, CDR2 SMNVEV (reference sequence). CDR3 protein: CASSFVIREKLFF. CDR3 sequence (DNA): TGTGCCAGCAGTTTTGTAATCAGGGAAAAACTGTTTTTT.

The chain joins TRBV6-2 or TRBV6-3 to TRBJ1-1; possibly TRBD1 for D (5 bases). V lost 2 bases to trimming and J lost 8 bases, with 12 bases between them. Germline lookup yields CDR1 MNHEY and CDR2 SVGEGT. The CDR3 is 13 residues long. CDR3 nucleotides: TGTGCCAGCAGTTACGGGCGGGGGTACGAAGCTTTCTTT. Protein sequence: CASSYGRGYEAFF.

The gene calls are TRBV24-1 and TRBJ1-1, with D maybe TRBD1 (5 bases). The CDR3 consists of 13 residues. Trimming took 7 bases from V and 7 from J, leaving 15 bases between them. Germline CDR1 KGHDR, CDR2 SFDVKD. CDR3 sequence (DNA): TGTGCCACCAGAGAAGGGGCGGGGGATGAAGCTTTCTTT. Encoded protein: CATREGAGDEAFF.

The chain's CDR3 is CAWSPEATYEQYF. CDR3 in DNA: TGTGCCTGGAGTCCTGAGGCAACCTACGAGCAGTACTTC. The genes are TRBV30 and TRBJ2-7; no definite D call. V dropped 2 bases and J dropped 2 bases, with 10 bases sitting between them. The germline gives CDR1 GTSNPN, CDR2 SVGIG (reference sequence). The CDR3 is 13 amino acids.

This CDR3 reads CASSEFRRGELRGANVLTF. The CDR3 bases are TGTGCCAGCAGTGAATTCCGCAGGGGCGAACTGAGGGGGGCCAACGTCCTGACTTTC. The chain has TRBV2 and TRBJ2-6; tentative D call: TRBD1 (6 bases). CDR1 SNHLY and CDR2 FYNNEI come from the germline V gene. This CDR3 spans 19 amino acids. The ends were cut back, 2 bases at V and 4 bases at J, with 21 bases in the middle.

The chain couples TRBV9 to TRBJ2-7; 7 nucleotides align to TRBD1. CDR3 length: 14 amino acids. J was trimmed by 2 bases and V by 0 bases; bases with no gene match: 2. Germline V lookup: CDR1 SGDLS, CDR2 YYNGEE. The CDR3 coding sequence is TGTGCCAGCAGCGTAGACCAGGGGGCCTACGAGCAGTACTTC. It codes for CASSVDQGAYEQYF.

The chain combines TRBV3-1 (or the pseudogene TRBV3-2) with TRBJ2-3; TRBD2 matches at 8 bases. The CDR3 has 15 amino acids. Germline CDR1 LGHDT, CDR2 YNNKEL (reference sequence). Losses at the gene ends were 4 bases for V and 6 bases for J; bases not matched to a gene: 9. CDR3 in amino acids: CASSPDWRGVDTQYF. In DNA, the CDR3 is TGTGCCAGCAGCCCGGACTGGCGGGGGGTGGATACGCAGTATTTT.

The chain recombines TRBV5-1 with TRBJ1-6; the match to TRBD1 covers 11 bases. Trimming at V came to 0 bases and at J to 8 bases, leaving 1 base not matched to a gene. Germline CDR1 and CDR2: SGHRS and YFSETQ. CDR3 length: 15 amino acids. The CDR3 sequence is CASSLGTGGDSPLHF. In DNA, the CDR3 is TGCGCCAGCAGCTTGGGGACAGGGGGCGATTCACCCCTCCACTTT.

The chain recombines TRBV2 with TRBJ2-5, with 7 bases lining up with TRBD2. Germline assignment: CDR1 SNHLY and CDR2 FYNNEI. V was clipped by 8 bases and J by 5 bases; unmatched bases: 11. This CDR3 spans 14 amino acids. The CDR3 spells CASGVRLAAETQYF. The CDR3 DNA follows: TGTGCCAGCGGTGTGAGACTAGCTGCGGAGACCCAGTACTTC.

The chain is built from TRBV19 and TRBJ1-4; D gene ambiguous. The CDR3 consists of 15 residues. Germline V gives CDR1 LNHDA, CDR2 SQIVND (reference sequence). Trimming removed 9 bases from V and 0 bases from J, with 14 bases in between. CDR3 residues: CASAGSLATNEKLFF. CDR3 in DNA: TGTGCCAGCGCCGGGTCCCTTGCAACTAATGAAAAACTGTTTTTT.

The chain carries TRBV19 and TRBJ1-3; D gene ambiguous. CDR1 LNHDA and CDR2 SQIVND come from the germline V gene (reference sequence). This CDR3 has 14 amino acids. V was pared by 7 bases and J by 0 bases, with 10 bases between. CDR3 sequence: CASTSRHSGNTIYF. DNA of the CDR3: TGTGCCAGTACCTCGCGGCACTCTGGAAACACCATATATTTT.

The chain carries TRBV6-2 or TRBV6-3 and TRBJ1-5; 7 bases map to TRBD1. CDR3 length equals 13 residues. V lost 5 bases, J lost 5 bases, and 3 bases stayed unmatched. Germline V gene data show CDR1 as MNHEY and CDR2 as SVGEGT. The chain's CDR3 is CASSTDRDQPQHF. The CDR3 DNA reads TGTGCCAGCAGTACCGACAGGGATCAGCCCCAGCATTTT.

This clone is a singleton in its sample. The chain joins TRBV6-6 to TRBJ2-7, with a weak D call TRBD1 (6 bases). The CDR3 length is 12 residues. V was clipped by 5 bases and J by 3 bases, with 8 bases between them. The V gene's germline CDR1 is MNHNY and CDR2 SVGAGI (reference sequence). The CDR3 spells CASSTGYYEQYF. The CDR3 bases are TGTGCCAGCAGTACAGGGTACTACGAGCAGTACTTC.

This chain joins TRBV6-2 or TRBV6-3 and TRBJ1-1; the D gene is possibly TRBD1 (6 bases). Germline assignment: CDR1 MNHEY and CDR2 SVGEGT. Trimming pared 2 bases from V and 4 bases from J, leaving 14 bases between. The CDR3 length is 15 residues. The CDR3: CASSYRGGIGTEAFF. CDR3 nucleotide sequence: TGTGCCAGCAGTTACCGCGGGGGCATCGGCACTGAAGCTTTCTTT.

This chain links TRBV5-4 with TRBJ1-2; 12 bases align to TRBD1. This CDR3 region has 14 residues. In germline, CDR1 is SGHNT, CDR2 YYREEE (reference sequence). The trim removed 0 bases at V and 7 bases at J, leaving 1 base unmatched. CDR3 sequence: CASSLGGQGAGYTF. DNA of the CDR3: TGTGCCAGCAGCTTGGGGGGACAGGGGGCTGGCTACACCTTC.